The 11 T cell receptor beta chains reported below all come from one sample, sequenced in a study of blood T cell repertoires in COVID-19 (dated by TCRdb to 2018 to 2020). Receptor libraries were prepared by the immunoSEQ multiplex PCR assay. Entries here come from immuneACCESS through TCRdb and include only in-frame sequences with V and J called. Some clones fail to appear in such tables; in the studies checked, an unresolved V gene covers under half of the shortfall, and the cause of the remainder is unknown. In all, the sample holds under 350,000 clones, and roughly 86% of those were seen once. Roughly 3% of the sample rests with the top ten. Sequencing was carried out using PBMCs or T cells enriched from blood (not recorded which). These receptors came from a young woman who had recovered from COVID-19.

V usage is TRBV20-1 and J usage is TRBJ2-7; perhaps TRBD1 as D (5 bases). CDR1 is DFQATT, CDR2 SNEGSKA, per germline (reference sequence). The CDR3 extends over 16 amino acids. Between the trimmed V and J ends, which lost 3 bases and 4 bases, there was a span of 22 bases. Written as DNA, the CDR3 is TGCAGTGCTAGTGAAACGATTAGCTGGCAGGGATACGAGCAGTACTTC. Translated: CSASETISWQGYEQYF.

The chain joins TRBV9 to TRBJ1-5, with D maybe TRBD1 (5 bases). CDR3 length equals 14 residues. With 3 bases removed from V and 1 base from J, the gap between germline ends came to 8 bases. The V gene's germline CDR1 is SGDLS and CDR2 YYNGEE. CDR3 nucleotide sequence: TGTGCCAGCAGCGCACGGGGGAGCAATCAGCCCCAGCATTTT. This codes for CASSARGSNQPQHF. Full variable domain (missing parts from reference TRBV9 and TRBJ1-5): DSGVTQTPKHLITATGQRVTLRCSPRSGDLSVYWYQQSLDQGLQFLIQYYNGEERAKGNILERFSAQQFPDLHSELNLSSLELGDSALYFCASSARGSNQPQHFGDGTRLSIL.

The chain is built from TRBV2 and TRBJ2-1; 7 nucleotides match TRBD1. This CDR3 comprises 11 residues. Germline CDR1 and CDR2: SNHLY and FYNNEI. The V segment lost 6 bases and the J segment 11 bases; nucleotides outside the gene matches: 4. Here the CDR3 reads CASRTGWKQFF. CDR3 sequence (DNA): TGTGCCAGCAGGACAGGGTGGAAGCAGTTCTTC.

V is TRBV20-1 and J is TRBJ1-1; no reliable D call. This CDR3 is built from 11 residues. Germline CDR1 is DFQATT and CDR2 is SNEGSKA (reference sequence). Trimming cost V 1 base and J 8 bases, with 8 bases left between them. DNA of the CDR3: TGCAGTGCTAGAGGGGCTCCCGAAGCTTTCTTT. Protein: CSARGAPEAFF.

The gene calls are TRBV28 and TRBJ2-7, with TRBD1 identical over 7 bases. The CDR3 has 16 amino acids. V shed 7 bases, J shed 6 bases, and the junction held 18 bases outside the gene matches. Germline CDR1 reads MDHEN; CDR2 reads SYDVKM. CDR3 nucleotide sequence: TGTGCCAGCAAAACCGGGACAGCCGATAGCTTTCTCGAGCAGTACTTC. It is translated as CASKTGTADSFLEQYF.

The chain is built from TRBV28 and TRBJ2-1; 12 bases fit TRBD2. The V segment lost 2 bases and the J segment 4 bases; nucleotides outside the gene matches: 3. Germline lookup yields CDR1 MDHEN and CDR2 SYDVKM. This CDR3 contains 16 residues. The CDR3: CASSLLAGGIYNEQFF. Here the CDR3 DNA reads TGTGCCAGCAGTTTACTAGCGGGAGGGATTTACAATGAGCAGTTCTTC.

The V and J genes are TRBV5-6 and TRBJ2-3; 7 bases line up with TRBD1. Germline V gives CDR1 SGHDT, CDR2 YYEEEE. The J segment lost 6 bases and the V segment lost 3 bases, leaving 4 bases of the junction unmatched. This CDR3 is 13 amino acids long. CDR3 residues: CASSYDRADTQYF. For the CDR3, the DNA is TGTGCCAGCAGCTATGACAGGGCGGATACGCAGTATTTT. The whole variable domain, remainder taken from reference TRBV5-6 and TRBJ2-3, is DAGVTQSPTHLIKTRGQQVTLRCSPKSGHDTVSWYQQALGQGPQFIFQYYEEEERQRGNFPDRFSGHQFPNYSSELNVNALLLGDSALYLCASSYDRADTQYFGPGTRLTVL.

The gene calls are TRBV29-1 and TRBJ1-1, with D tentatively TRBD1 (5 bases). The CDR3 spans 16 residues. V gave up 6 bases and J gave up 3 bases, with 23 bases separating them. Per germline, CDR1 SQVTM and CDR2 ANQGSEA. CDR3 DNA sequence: TGCAGCGTGGCCTCCTTGGAGGGGAAATGGGACACTGAAGCTTTCTTT. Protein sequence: CSVASLEGKWDTEAFF.

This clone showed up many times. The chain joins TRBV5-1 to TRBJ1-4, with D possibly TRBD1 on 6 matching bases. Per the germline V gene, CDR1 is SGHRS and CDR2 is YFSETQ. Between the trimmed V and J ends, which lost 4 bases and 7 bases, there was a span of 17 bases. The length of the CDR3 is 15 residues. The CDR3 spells CASSGHGGAGEKLFF. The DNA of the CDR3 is TGCGCCAGCAGCGGACACGGGGGGGCTGGTGAAAAACTGTTTTTT. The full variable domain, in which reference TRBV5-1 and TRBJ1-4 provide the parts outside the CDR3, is KAGVTQTPRYLIKTRGQQVTLSCSPISGHRSVSWYQQTPGQGLQFLFEYFSETQRNKGNFPGRFSGRQFSNSRSEMNVSTLELGDSALYLCASSGHGGAGEKLFFGSGTQLSVL.

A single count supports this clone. The CDR3 sequence is CASSLTGTSVGELFF. In nucleotides, the CDR3 is TGTGCCAGCAGTTTAACCGGGACTAGCGTCGGGGAGCTGTTTTTT. This chain joins TRBV7-6 and TRBJ2-2; 10 bases are shared with TRBD2. Unmatched junction bases numbered 8, after V lost 6 bases and J lost 7 bases. The CDR3 has 15 residues. The germline CDR1 and CDR2 sequences are SGHVS and FNYEAQ.

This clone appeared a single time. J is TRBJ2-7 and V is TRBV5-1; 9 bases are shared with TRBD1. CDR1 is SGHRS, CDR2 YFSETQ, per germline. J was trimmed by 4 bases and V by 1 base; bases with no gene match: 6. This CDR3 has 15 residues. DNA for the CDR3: TGCGCCAGCAGCTTGTCGGGACAGGGTAGGTACGAGCAGTACTTC. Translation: CASSLSGQGRYEQYF.